What follows are 24 T cell receptor beta chains derived from one specimen sequenced in a study of type 1 and type 2 diabetes patients. The PCR template was genomic DNA. Multiplex PCR with 30 forward and 13 reverse primers amplified the TCR beta CDR3. From the multiplex PCR reads, TCRdb called clonotypes with MiXCR, one entry per CDR3 protein. Among 250,000 to 300,000 distinct CDR3 sequences listed, roughly 50% were seen once. Sequenced input: peripheral blood mononuclear cells (PBMCs). The receptors come from a man between 18 and 29 years old with type 2 diabetes.

This chain uses TRBV10-2 with TRBJ2-5, with 13 bases that match TRBD2. Trimming cost V 4 bases and J 5 bases; bases outside gene matches: 4. The CDR3 is made up of 15 amino acids. The germline V gene has CDR1 WSHSY and CDR2 SAAADI. The CDR3 DNA sequence: TGCGCCAGCAGTGCCACTAGCGGGGGGGCTGAGACCCAGTACTTC. It codes for CASSATSGGAETQYF.

In this sample, this clonotype turned up a few times. This sequence joins TRBV11-2 and TRBJ2-7; tentative D call: TRBD1 (5 bases). CDR1 and CDR2 from the germline V gene are SGHAT and FQNNGV. V lost 1 base, J lost 5 bases, and 6 bases lay in between. This CDR3 has 12 residues. The CDR3 is CASSLGGNEQYF. The CDR3 DNA reads as TGTGCCAGCAGCTTAGGGGGCAACGAGCAGTACTTC.

The chain links TRBV7-8 to TRBJ2-1, with D hard to call. CDR3 length equals 15 residues. The germline V and J ends were trimmed by 4 bases and 3 bases, with 13 bases remaining between them. Looked up from germline, CDR1 is SGHVS and CDR2 is FQNEAQ. The CDR3 DNA reads TGTGCCAGCAGCTCCCAGGACCTATACTACAATGAGCAGTTCTTC. Amino acids: CASSSQDLYYNEQFF.

The rearrangement uses TRBV20-1 and TRBJ2-7; 8 bases are shared with TRBD1. This CDR3 is 13 amino acids long. J was trimmed by 9 bases and V by 5 bases; bases with no gene match: 12. CDR1 is DFQATT and CDR2 is SNEGSKA in the germline V gene (reference sequence). The CDR3, as DNA: TGCAGTGCTGAACGAGGAGGACAGGGAGGGCAGTACTTC. As protein: CSAERGGQGGQYF.

In this sample, this clonotype turned up a few times. The chain has TRBV20-1 and TRBJ2-5; 10 positions match TRBD2. Germline trimming cut 3 bases from V and 5 bases from J; bases unmatched to any gene: 6. CDR3 size: 14 residues. Germline V gene data show CDR1 as DFQATT and CDR2 as SNEGSKA (reference sequence). The CDR3 sequence: CSARAGTSDETQYF. The CDR3 nucleotides read TGCAGTGCTAGGGCCGGGACTAGCGACGAGACCCAGTACTTC.

The chain employs TRBV4-2 and TRBJ1-4, with unresolved D. V was pared by 1 base and J by 12 bases, with 12 bases between. The CDR3 is 13 amino acids. In germline, CDR1 is LGHNA, CDR2 YNFKEQ. CDR3 coding DNA: TGTGCCAGCAGCCAAGTGACGGGAGCGGAACTGTTTTTT. Its protein product is CASSQVTGAELFF.

The V and J genes are TRBV12-3 or TRBV12-4 and TRBJ2-1, with D possibly being TRBD1 or TRBD2 (5 bases each). The V and J ends lost 5 bases and 2 bases respectively, with 10 bases between them. CDR3 size: 14 residues. Here the CDR3 reads CASSRDQTYNEQFF. The CDR3 DNA reads TGTGCCAGCAGTCGGGACCAAACCTACAATGAGCAGTTCTTC.

The rearrangement joins TRBV19 to TRBJ2-7; 7 nucleotides agree with TRBD1. J gave up 2 bases and V 4 bases, and 2 bases lay outside the gene matches. This CDR3 region has 13 residues. The germline V gene encodes CDR1 LNHDA and CDR2 SQIVND (reference sequence). The DNA for the CDR3 is TGTGCCAGTAGTAGGGACAGTACCTACGAGCAGTACTTC. Translation: CASSRDSTYEQYF.

The chain joins TRBV2 to TRBJ2-5; D is unclear. CDR1 SNHLY and CDR2 FYNNEI come from the germline V gene. The V end lost 7 bases, the J end lost 4 bases, and 10 bases lay between the germline ends. This CDR3 comprises 12 residues. CDR3 loop: CASTRIIETQYF. CDR3 nucleotide sequence: TGTGCCAGCACTAGGATAATAGAGACCCAGTACTTC.

This clonotype occurred a few times. V is TRBV19 and J is TRBJ2-2; D not resolved. Looked up from germline, CDR1 is LNHDA and CDR2 is SQIVND (reference sequence). Trimming removed 11 bases at V and 5 bases at J, with 15 bases between. There are 13 residues in the CDR3. The CDR3: CASCIGPTGELFF. The DNA of the CDR3 is TGTGCCTCCTGTATCGGGCCAACCGGGGAGCTGTTTTTT.

This clonotype was counted once. This may be a read error, as it is one base from a much larger clone. This chain uses TRBV15 with TRBJ2-7; 7 bases align to TRBD2. The trim removed 5 bases at V and 1 base at J, leaving 11 bases unmatched. Germline V lookup: CDR1 LNHNV, CDR2 YYDKDF (reference sequence). CDR3 size: 16 residues. CDR3 residues: CATSVERSGTSYEQYF. For the CDR3, the DNA is TGTGCCACCAGCGTCGAGAGGAGCGGGACGTCCTACGAGCAGTACTTC.

V usage is TRBV14 and J usage is TRBJ2-5; maybe TRBD1 (6 bases). Trimming pared 1 base from V and 4 bases from J, leaving 13 bases between. CDR1 is SGHDN, CDR2 FVKESK, per germline. This CDR3 comprises 15 residues. The CDR3 sequence is CASSQAKGRGETQYF. CDR3 nucleotide sequence: TGTGCCAGCAGCCAAGCGAAAGGCAGGGGAGAGACCCAGTACTTC. Complete variable domain (other parts from reference TRBV14 and TRBJ2-5): EAGVTQFPSHSVIEKGQTVTLRCDPISGHDNLYWYRRVMGKEIKFLLHFVKESKQDESGMPNNRFLAERTGGTYSTLKVQPAELEDSGVYFCASSQAKGRGETQYFGPGTRLLVL.

The chain links TRBV25-1 to TRBJ1-6, with D unresolved. V lost 2 bases to trimming and J lost 7 bases, with 12 bases between them. This CDR3 has 15 residues. Germline CDR1 MGHDK, CDR2 SYGVNS. The CDR3 nucleotides are TGTGCCAGCAGTGAAGGTTTAGGGAGGAATTCACCCCTCCACTTT. It specifies CASSEGLGRNSPLHF.

The chain employs TRBV7-3 and TRBJ2-3; D might be TRBD1 or TRBD2, each matching 5 bases. Germline V CDR1 and CDR2: SGHTA, FQGTGA. This CDR3 comprises 14 residues. V lost 6 bases to trimming and J lost 6 bases, with 16 bases between them. CDR3 sequence: CASSRGLGADTQYF. CDR3 bases: TGTGCCAGCAGTAGAGGGTTAGGGGCCGATACGCAGTATTTT.

The chain links TRBV20-1 to TRBJ2-2, with 8 bases identical to TRBD1. This CDR3 spans 16 amino acids. The V and J ends lost 0 bases and 1 base, in that order; junction bases with no gene match: 4. Germline V gene sequence: CDR1 DFQATT, CDR2 SNEGSKA (reference sequence). In DNA form, the CDR3 reads TGCAGTGCTAGAGATCTGGGACAGGTGAACACCGGGGAGCTGTTTTTT. It yields the protein CSARDLGQVNTGELFF.

A remark on this clonotype: This could be a read error, since a much larger clone is one nucleotide away. Because it lacks the conserved phenylalanine or tryptophan at the end, this CDR3 is likely a read error. The chain's CDR3 is CASRNRQNTEAFS. In DNA form, the CDR3 reads TGTGCCAGCAGAAATCGGCAGAACACTGAAGCTTTCTCT. The chain is built from TRBV2 and TRBJ1-1; D remains ambiguous. Per the germline V gene, CDR1 is SNHLY and CDR2 is FYNNEI. The CDR3 is made up of 13 amino acids. V was clipped by 6 bases and J by 1 base, with 9 bases between them.

This clonotype turned up a few times. The chain is built from TRBV7-3 and TRBJ2-5; D is tentatively TRBD1 or TRBD2 (5 bases each). Germline values: CDR1 SGHTA, CDR2 FQGTGA. V lost 2 bases and J lost 1, with 11 bases in between. The CDR3 contains 15 residues. The CDR3: CASSLGGGSQETQYF. As DNA, the CDR3 is TGTGCCAGCAGCTTAGGGGGTGGCAGCCAAGAGACCCAGTACTTC.

J is TRBJ2-1 and V is TRBV20-1; D possibly corresponds to TRBD2 (5 bases). Germline V CDR1 and CDR2: DFQATT, SNEGSKA (reference sequence). This CDR3 has 12 amino acids. In nucleotides, the CDR3 is TGCAGCTCTACTTTACCTACGGGGGAGCAGTTCTTC. It translates to CSSTLPTGEQFF.

V and J are TRBV7-9 and TRBJ2-7; D is unresolved. This CDR3 has 14 residues. The germline V gene encodes CDR1 SEHNR and CDR2 FQNEAQ (reference sequence). Deletions cut 4 bases from V and 2 bases from J, with 12 bases between. CDR3 sequence (DNA): TGTGCCAGCAGCTCTCCGACCACCCCCTACGAGCAGTACTTC. The encoded protein is CASSSPTTPYEQYF.

This clonotype showed up just once. The CDR3 region is CASSEGGQFF. The CDR3 nucleotides read TGCGCCAGCAGTGAAGGTGGGCAGTTCTTC. V usage is TRBV10-1 and J usage is TRBJ2-1, with D hard to call. Germline-derived CDR1 and CDR2 are WNHNN and SYGVQD (reference sequence). V lost 3 bases and J 12 bases, leaving 6 bases between the germline ends. This CDR3 is 10 amino acids long.

In its sample, this clonotype was seen many times. The chain carries TRBV20-1 and TRBJ2-7; possibly TRBD1 for D (5 bases). V lost 6 bases, J lost 3 bases, and 15 bases lay in between. Germline CDR1 reads DFQATT; CDR2 reads SNEGSKA (reference sequence). The CDR3 extends over 13 amino acids. This chain's CDR3 is CSARAFRVYEQYF. The CDR3 nucleotides are TGCAGTGCCAGGGCATTCAGAGTCTACGAGCAGTACTTC.

This clonotype has just a few counts. The rearrangement uses TRBV10-3 and TRBJ1-2, with TRBD1 as a possible D gene (6 bases). CDR3 length: 15 residues. V was pared by 0 bases and J by 7 bases, with 15 bases between. Germline V gene sequence: CDR1 ENHRY, CDR2 SYGVKD. The DNA for the CDR3 is TGTGCCATCAGTGAGTCGACGGCAGGGGACGTTGGCTACACCTTC. This gives the protein CAISESTAGDVGYTF.

The V and J genes are TRBV10-2 and TRBJ1-4; D gene uncertain. CDR3 length: 12 amino acids. Germline V gene sequence: CDR1 WSHSY, CDR2 SAAADI. Trimming pared 2 bases from V and 7 bases from J, leaving 5 bases between. Here the CDR3 reads CASSEQSEKLFF. The CDR3 DNA reads as TGCGCCAGCAGTGAGCAGAGTGAAAAACTGTTTTTT.

The chain recombines TRBV30 with TRBJ2-3; no clear D gene. Germline CDR1 reads GTSNPN; CDR2 reads SVGIG (reference sequence). This CDR3 spans 15 amino acids. V gave up 2 bases and J gave up 4 bases, with 16 bases separating them. The CDR3 DNA follows: TGTGCCTGGAGTACCGTTTTTCAGGTTGCAGATACGCAGTATTTT. This sequence encodes CAWSTVFQVADTQYF. The whole variable domain, remainder taken from reference TRBV30 and TRBJ2-3, is SQTIHQWPATLVQPVGSPLSLECTVEGTSNPNLYWYRQAAGRGLQLLFYSVGIGQISSEVPQNLSASRPQDRQFILSSKKLLLSDSGFYLCAWSTVFQVADTQYFGPGTRLTVL.